This TCR beta chain stems from a study of CD8 T cells in Susac syndrome. Germline assignment: CDR1 SGHRS and CDR2 YFSETQ. The CDR3 has 17 residues. The V gene end was trimmed by 1 base and the J gene end by 3 bases; junction bases not matched to a gene: 3. The RNA, about 0.5 to 1 ug, was put through reverse transcription using random hexamers. Each CDR3 protein gets one entry after TCRdb re-called the immunoSEQ multiplex PCR reads with MiXCR. This sample has some 250,000 distinct CDR3 sequences, with roughly 95% found just once. V is TRBV5-1 and J is TRBJ2-6, with TRBD1 matching 11 bases. The sequenced sample was CD4+ T cells from PBMCs. This sequence originates from a human donor with Susac syndrome. The DNA for the CDR3 is TGCGCCAGCAGCTTGAGGGGACAGGGGGTTGGGGCCAACGTCCTGACTTTC. Translated: CASSLRGQGVGANVLTF.